This note documents a single T cell receptor (beta chain) sequence. Its antigen remains unknown. These data are taken from a study of T cell responses to AZD1222 COVID-19 vaccine. V gave up 5 bases and J gave up 4 bases; unmatched junction bases: 6. Germline V gene sequence: CDR1 KGHSH, CDR2 LQKENI. There are 15 residues in the CDR3. Here immunoSEQ multiplex PCR was the method, and the copy in TCRdb shows in-frame clones only, minus some. The data contain 110,000 to 150,000 clones, about nine tenths of them seen just once; the ten biggest clones take up approximately 1.5%. Study-level findings and limits: Unmutated regions of variants are reportedly targeted by nearly half of spike-specific TCRs. Elevations in Spike-specific TCR breadth and depth followed administration of two AZD1222 doses. Donors skewed white British and female; clonal diversity was possibly underestimated. Spike-spanning, vaccine-associated CD4 TCRs were dominant at 160-218 and 743-854.

This specimen consisted of peripheral blood, obtained on day 0 of AZD1222 vaccination. The clonotype comes from an adult in good health. The chain recombines TRBV18 with TRBJ2-2; 8 nucleotides agree with TRBD1. Here the CDR3 reads CASSERTGTTGELFF. In nucleotides, the CDR3 is TGTGCCAGCTCAGAACGGACAGGGACCACCGGGGAGCTGTTTTTT.